The present T cell receptor (beta chain) was sequenced within a study of CD8+CD57+ T cells in acquired aplastic anemia. Study in general: Sorted CD4+ and CD8+ cells gave a mean 3.2 ug DNA, range about 0.19 to 27.4 ug. For CD4+ cells, healthy donors had an average of around 9.9 million reads. Study results and limitations: About 29 sequences, all CD8+ CDR3, were shared between patients and controls. Statistical testing detected no significant gap in CD8+ Simpson's diversity between patients and controls.

About this clonotype itself: Its antigen remains unidentified.

Genomic DNA constituted the template upon which TCR beta VDJ and CDR3 profiling was performed. TCRdb used MiXCR to reprocess the reads, holding one entry per CDR3 protein. This table holds around 200,000 distinct CDR3 sequences, about 53% found once. Germline CDR1 and CDR2: SGDLS and YYNGEE. The V end was cut by 0 bases, the J end by 5 bases, with 8 bases between. The CDR3 runs 13 residues. This sequence originates from a human donor in good health, serving as a control. The sequenced material came from sorted CD4+, CD8+, or CD8+CD57+ T cells (not recorded which) from PBMCs. The J gene is TRBJ1-1, the V gene TRBV9, with no clear D. CDR3 residues: CASSVGTGTEAFF. In DNA, the CDR3 is TGTGCCAGCAGCGTAGGTACGGGAACTGAAGCTTTCTTT.